The present T cell receptor (beta chain) was sequenced within a study of regulatory and conventional T cells in RAG deficiency. About this clone itself: Antigen unknown.

Using immunoSEQ multiplex PCR, the repertoire was profiled, and TCRdb retains in-frame clones only, with some absent. The profile shows roughly 28,000 clones, more than 90% of them singletons. Trimming stripped 9 bases from V and 8 bases from J, with 22 bases between. CDR1 LNHDA and CDR2 SQIVND come from the germline V gene (reference sequence). The CDR3 loop spans 15 amino acids. Points from the study as a whole: Treg unique TCR beta sequences were approximately 99-fold fewer in Omenn syndrome and CID/AS patients than controls.

Blood CD4+ CD25-low CD127-high conventional T cells supplied the genomic DNA template. This sample also appeared in a second study, on regulatory T cells. From that study: The primer mix had 52 TRBV and 13 TRBJ primers.

What was sequenced was CD25- CD4+ T cells sorted from blood. This receptor was obtained from a human donor in good health. The genes are TRBV19 and TRBJ1-4; D perhaps matches TRBD1 (5 bases). The CDR3 DNA is TGTGCCAGAGTCCTTATCGGGGTCGGGGGAGAAAAACTGTTTTTT. Encoded protein: CARVLIGVGGEKLFF.